This TCR beta chain was observed in a study of T cell responses to AZD1222 COVID-19 vaccine. Study-wide context: Investigators merged groups given second doses at roughly 4 or roughly 12 weeks.

Assay used: immunoSEQ multiplex PCR; TCRdb lists only in-frame clones, some missing. The data contain some 140,000 clones, 93% of them singletons. A remark on this clone: The antigen remains unidentified.

Study-level points and caveats: Spike-specific TCR breadth and depth were elevated following two AZD1222 doses.

Germline CDR1 is MDHEN and CDR2 is SYDVKM. Trimming at V came to 8 bases and at J to 3 bases, leaving 6 bases not matched to a gene. This CDR3 has 13 amino acids. The material sequenced was peripheral blood, taken on day 0 of AZD1222 vaccination. The chain is built from TRBV28 and TRBJ2-7; 8 positions agree with TRBD2. This receptor was identified in an adult in good health. The CDR3 region is CASRGGMVYEQYF. CDR3 sequence (DNA): TGTGCCAGCCGGGGGGGAATGGTCTACGAGCAGTACTTC.